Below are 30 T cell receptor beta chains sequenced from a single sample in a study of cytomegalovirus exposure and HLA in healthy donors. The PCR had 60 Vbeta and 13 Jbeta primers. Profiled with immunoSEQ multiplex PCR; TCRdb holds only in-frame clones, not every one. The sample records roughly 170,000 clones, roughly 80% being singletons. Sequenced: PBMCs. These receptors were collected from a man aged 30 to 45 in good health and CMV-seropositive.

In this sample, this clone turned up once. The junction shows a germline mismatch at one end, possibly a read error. The CDR3 region is CASSLDRAADTQYF. In nucleotides, the CDR3 is TGTGCCAGCAGCCTAGACAGGGCCGCAGATACGCAGTATTTT. The chain is built from TRBV11-2 and TRBJ2-3; 7 bases are shared with TRBD1. Germline CDR1 SGHAT, CDR2 FQNNGV. The CDR3 is 14 residues long.

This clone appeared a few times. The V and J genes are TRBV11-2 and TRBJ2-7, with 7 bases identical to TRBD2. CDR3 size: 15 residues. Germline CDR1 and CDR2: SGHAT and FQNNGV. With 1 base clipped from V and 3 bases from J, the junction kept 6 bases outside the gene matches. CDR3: CASSLVLAEIYEQYF. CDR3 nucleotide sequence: TGTGCCAGCAGCTTAGTCCTAGCGGAAATCTACGAGCAGTACTTC.

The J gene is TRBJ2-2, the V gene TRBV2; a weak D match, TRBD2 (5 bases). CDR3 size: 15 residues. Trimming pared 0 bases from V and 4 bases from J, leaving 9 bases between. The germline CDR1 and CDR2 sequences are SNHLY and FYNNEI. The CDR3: CASSEARGATGELFF. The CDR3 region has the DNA TGTGCCAGCAGTGAAGCCCGGGGAGCCACCGGGGAGCTGTTTTTT. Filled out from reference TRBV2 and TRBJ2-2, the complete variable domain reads EPEVTQTPSHQVTQMGQEVILRCVPISNHLYFYWYRQILGQKVEFLVSFYNNEISEKSEIFDDQFSVERPDGSNFTLKIRSTKLEDSAMYFCASSEARGATGELFFGEGSRLTVL.

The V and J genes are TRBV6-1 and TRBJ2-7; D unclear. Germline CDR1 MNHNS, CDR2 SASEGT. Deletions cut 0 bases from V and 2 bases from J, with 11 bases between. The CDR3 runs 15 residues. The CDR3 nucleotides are TGTGCCAGCAGTGAAGCTATCCAGGCGCCCTACGAGCAGTACTTC. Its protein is CASSEAIQAPYEQYF.

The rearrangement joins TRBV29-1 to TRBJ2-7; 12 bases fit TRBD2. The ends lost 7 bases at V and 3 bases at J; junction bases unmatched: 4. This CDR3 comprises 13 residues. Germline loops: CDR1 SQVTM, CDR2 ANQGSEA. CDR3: CSAATSGSYEQYF. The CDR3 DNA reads TGCAGCGCCGCGACTAGCGGGAGCTACGAGCAGTACTTC.

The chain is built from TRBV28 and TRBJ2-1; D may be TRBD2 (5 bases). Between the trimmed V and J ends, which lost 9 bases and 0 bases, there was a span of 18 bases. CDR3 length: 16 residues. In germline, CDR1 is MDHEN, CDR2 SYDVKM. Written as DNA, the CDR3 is TGTGCCAGTACCATTCAGCGGACCTTCTCCTACAATGAGCAGTTCTTC. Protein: CASTIQRTFSYNEQFF.

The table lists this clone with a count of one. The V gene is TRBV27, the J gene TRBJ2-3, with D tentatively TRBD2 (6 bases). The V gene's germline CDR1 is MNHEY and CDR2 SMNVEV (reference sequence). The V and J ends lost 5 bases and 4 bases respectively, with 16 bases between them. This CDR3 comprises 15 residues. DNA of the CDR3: TGTGCCAGCAGTCCAGGACTTAGCGGTGCAGATACGCAGTATTTT. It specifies CASSPGLSGADTQYF.

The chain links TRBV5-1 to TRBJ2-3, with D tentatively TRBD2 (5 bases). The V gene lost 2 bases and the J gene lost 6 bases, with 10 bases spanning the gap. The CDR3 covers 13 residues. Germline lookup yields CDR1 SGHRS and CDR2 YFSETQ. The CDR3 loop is CASSLFTGDTQYF. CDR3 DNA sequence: TGCGCCAGCAGCTTATTCACGGGGGATACGCAGTATTTT.

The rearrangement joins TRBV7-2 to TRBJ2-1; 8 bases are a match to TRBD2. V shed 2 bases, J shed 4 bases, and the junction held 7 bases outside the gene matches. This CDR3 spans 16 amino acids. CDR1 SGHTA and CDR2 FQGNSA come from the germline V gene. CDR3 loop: CASSLKPGGPYNEQFF. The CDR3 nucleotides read TGTGCCAGCAGCTTAAAACCGGGGGGGCCATACAATGAGCAGTTCTTC.

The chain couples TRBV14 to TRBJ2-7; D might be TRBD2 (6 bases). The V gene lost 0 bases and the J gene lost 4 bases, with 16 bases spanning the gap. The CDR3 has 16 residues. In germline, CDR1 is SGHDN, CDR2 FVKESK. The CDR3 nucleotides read TGTGCCAGCAGCCAAGAATTCGGGGGTATCTCGTACGAGCAGTACTTC. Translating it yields CASSQEFGGISYEQYF.

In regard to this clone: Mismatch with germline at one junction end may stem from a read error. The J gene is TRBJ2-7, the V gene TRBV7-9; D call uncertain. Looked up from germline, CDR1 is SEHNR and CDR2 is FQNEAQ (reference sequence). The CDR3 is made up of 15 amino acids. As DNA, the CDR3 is TGTTCCAGCAGCTTAGAAGGTTCTAGCTCCTACGAGCAGTACTTC. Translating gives CSSSLEGSSSYEQYF. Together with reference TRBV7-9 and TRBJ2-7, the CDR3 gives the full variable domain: DTGVSQNPRHKITKRGQNVTFRCDPISEHNRLYWYRQTLGQGPEFLTYFQNEAQLEKSRLLSDRFSAERPKGSFSTLEIQRTEQGDSAMYLCSSSLEGSSSYEQYFGPGTRLTVT.

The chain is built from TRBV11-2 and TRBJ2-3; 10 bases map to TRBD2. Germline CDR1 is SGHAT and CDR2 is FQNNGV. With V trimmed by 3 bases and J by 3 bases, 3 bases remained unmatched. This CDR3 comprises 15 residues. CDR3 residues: CASSLGSGGTDTQYF. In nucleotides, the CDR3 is TGTGCCAGCAGCTTGGGTAGCGGGGGGACAGATACGCAGTATTTT.

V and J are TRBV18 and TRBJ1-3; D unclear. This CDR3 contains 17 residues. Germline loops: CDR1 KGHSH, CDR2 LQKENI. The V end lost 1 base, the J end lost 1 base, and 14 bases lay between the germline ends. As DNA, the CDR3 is TGTGCCAGCTCACCACGTACAAGCGGACCATCTGGAAACACCATATATTTT. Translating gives CASSPRTSGPSGNTIYF.

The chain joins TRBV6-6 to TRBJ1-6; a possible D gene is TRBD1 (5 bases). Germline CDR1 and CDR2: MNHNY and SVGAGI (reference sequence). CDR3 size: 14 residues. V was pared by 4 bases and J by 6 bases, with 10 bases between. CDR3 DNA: TGTGCCAGCAGTTCGCGACAGACTAATTCACCCCTCCACTTT. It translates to CASSSRQTNSPLHF.

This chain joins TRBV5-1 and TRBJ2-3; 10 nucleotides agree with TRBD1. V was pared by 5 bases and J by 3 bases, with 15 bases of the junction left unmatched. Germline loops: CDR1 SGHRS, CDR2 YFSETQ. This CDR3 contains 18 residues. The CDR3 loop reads CASSAWYDRGPLTDTQYF. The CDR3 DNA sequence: TGCGCCAGCAGTGCGTGGTATGACAGGGGGCCTCTTACAGATACGCAGTATTTT.

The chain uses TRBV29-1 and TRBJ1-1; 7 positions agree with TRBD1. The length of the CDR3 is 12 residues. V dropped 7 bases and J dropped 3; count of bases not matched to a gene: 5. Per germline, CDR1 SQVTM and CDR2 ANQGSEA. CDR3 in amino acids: CSGKTGDTEAFF. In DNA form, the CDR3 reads TGCAGCGGAAAAACAGGGGACACTGAAGCTTTCTTT.

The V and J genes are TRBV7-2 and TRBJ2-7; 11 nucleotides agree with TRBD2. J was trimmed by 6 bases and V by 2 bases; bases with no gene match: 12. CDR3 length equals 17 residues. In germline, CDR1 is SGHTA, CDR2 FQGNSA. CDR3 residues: CASSLLAGGLSSGEQYF. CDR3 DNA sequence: TGTGCCAGCAGCTTACTAGCGGGAGGCCTTTCTTCGGGCGAGCAGTACTTC. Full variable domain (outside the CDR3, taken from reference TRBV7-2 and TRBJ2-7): GAGVSQSPSNKVTEKGKDVELRCDPISGHTALYWYRQSLGQGLEFLIYFQGNSAPDKSGLPSDRFSAERTGGSVSTLTIQRTQQEDSAVYLCASSLLAGGLSSGEQYFGPGTRLTVT.

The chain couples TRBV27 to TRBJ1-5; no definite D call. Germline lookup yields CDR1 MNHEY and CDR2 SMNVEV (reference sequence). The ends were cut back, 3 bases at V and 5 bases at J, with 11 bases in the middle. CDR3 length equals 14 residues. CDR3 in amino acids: CASSFGGVDQPQHF. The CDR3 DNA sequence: TGTGCCAGCAGTTTCGGCGGGGTCGATCAGCCCCAGCATTTT.

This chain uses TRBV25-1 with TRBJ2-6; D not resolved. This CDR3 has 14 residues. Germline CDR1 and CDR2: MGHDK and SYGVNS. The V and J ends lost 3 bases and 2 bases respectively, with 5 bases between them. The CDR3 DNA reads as TGTGCCAGCAGTGAGTCAACTGGGGCCAACGTCCTGACTTTC. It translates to CASSESTGANVLTF.

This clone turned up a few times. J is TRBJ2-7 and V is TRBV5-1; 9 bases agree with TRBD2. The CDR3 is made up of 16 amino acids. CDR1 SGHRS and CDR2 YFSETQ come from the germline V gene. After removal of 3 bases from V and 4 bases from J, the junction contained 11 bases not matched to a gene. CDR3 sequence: CASSWVPLAGRYEQYF. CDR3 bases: TGCGCCAGCAGCTGGGTGCCGCTAGCGGGAAGATACGAGCAGTACTTC.

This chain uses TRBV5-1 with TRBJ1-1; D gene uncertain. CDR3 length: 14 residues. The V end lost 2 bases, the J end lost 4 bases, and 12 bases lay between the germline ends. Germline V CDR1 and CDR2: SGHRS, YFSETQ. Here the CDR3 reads CASSFDSGGTEAFF. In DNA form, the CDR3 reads TGCGCCAGCAGCTTCGACTCCGGAGGCACTGAAGCTTTCTTT.

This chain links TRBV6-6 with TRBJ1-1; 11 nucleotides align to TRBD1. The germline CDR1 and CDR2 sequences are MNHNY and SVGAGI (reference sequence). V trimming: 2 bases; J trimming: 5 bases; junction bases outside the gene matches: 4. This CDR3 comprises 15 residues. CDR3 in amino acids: CASSYRDRGGTEAFF. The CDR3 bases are TGTGCCAGCAGTTACCGGGACAGGGGGGGGACTGAAGCTTTCTTT.

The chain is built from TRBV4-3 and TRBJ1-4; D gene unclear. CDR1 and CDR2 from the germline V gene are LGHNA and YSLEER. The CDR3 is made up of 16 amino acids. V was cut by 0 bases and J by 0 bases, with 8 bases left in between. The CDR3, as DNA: TGCGCCAGCAGCCAAGATTTAACGGCAACTAATGAAAAACTGTTTTTT. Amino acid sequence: CASSQDLTATNEKLFF.

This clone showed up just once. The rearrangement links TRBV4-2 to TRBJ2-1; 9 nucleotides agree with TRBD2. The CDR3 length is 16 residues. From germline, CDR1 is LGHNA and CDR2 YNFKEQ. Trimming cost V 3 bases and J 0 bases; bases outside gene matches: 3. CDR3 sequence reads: CASSHVSGSSYNEQFF. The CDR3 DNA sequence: TGTGCCAGCAGCCACGTTAGCGGGAGCTCCTACAATGAGCAGTTCTTC.

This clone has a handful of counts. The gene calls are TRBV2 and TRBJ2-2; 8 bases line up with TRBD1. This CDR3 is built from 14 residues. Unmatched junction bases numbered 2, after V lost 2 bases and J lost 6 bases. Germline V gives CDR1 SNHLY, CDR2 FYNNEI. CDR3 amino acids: CASSERQGSGELFF. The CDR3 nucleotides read TGTGCCAGCAGTGAACGACAGGGGTCCGGGGAGCTGTTTTTT.

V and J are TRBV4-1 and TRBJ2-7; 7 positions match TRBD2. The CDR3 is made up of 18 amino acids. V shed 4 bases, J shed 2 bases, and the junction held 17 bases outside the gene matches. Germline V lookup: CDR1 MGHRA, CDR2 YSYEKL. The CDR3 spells CASSPPGSSGLSTYEQYF. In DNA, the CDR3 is TGCGCCAGCAGCCCGCCTGGTTCTAGCGGCCTATCTACCTACGAGCAGTACTTC.

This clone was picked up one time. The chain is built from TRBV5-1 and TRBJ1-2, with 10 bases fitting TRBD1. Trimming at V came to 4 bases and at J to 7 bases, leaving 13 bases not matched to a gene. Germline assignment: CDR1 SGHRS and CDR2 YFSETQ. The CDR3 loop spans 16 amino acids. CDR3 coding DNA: TGCGCCAGCAGCATTGGGGTCCGCGACAGGGGGCTTGGCTACACCTTC. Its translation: CASSIGVRDRGLGYTF.

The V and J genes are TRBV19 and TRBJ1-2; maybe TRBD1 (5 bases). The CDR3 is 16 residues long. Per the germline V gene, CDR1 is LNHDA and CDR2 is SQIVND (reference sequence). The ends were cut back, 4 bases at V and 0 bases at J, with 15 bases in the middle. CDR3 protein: CASSKLDIPANYGYTF. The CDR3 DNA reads TGTGCCAGTAGTAAATTGGACATCCCAGCTAACTATGGCTACACCTTC.

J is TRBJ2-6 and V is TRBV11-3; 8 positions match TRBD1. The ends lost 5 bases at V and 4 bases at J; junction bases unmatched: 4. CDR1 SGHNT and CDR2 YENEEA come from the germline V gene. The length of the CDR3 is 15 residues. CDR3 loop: CASSPTGDGANVLTF. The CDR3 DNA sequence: TGTGCCAGCAGCCCGACAGGGGACGGGGCCAACGTCCTGACTTTC.

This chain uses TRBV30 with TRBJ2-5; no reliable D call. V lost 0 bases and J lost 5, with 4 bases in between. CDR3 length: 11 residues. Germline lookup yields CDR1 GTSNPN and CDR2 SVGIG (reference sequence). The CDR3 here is CAWSVRETQYF. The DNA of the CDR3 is TGTGCCTGGAGTGTTCGGGAGACCCAGTACTTC.